Listed below are T cell receptor beta chains from one sample, sequenced in a study of CD8+CD57+ T cells in acquired aplastic anemia. MiXCR was run by TCRdb on the reads, yielding one entry per CDR3 protein. The sample holds roughly 280,000 distinct CDR3 sequences; approximately 57% are singletons and the top ten take around 1.2%. Sequenced sample: sorted CD4+, CD8+, or CD8+CD57+ T cells (not recorded which) from PBMCs. The receptors derive from a human donor with aplastic anemia. Both conserved end residues are part of each CDR3. The D gene is left open where the match is weak. A row's size may be missing; if present it is once, few, many or a size class.

cdr3_nt,cdr3_aa,clone_size,d_call,v_call,j_call
TGTGCCAGTAGCTCCAACGGGGGCGCGGGGCAGCCCCAGCATTTT,CASSSNGGAGQPQHF,-,-,TRBV19,TRBJ1-5
TGTGCCACCAGCAGAGTCACTAGCGCGACCTACGAGCAGTACTTC,CATSRVTSATYEQYF,-,TRBD2,TRBV15,TRBJ2-7
TGCAGCGTTGTCTTGACTAGCGAAGAGACCCTGTACTTC,CSVVLTSEETLYF,-,TRBD2,TRBV29-1,TRBJ2-5
TGTGCCATCAGTTATCCCAGTGACAGGGCCAGTGGAAACACCATATATTTT,CAISYPSDRASGNTIYF,-,TRBD1,TRBV10-3,TRBJ1-3
TGTGCCATCAGTGAGTCTGTTGGGAACACTGAAGCTTTCTTT,CAISESVGNTEAFF,-,-,TRBV10-3,TRBJ1-1
TGCAGTGCTTCCCGCCCGACAGGGGAGAACTATGGCTACACCTTC,CSASRPTGENYGYTF,-,TRBD1,TRBV20-1,TRBJ1-2
TGTGCCAGCATCATACTCCCGGGACAGGGGTCCGAATCGGATGAGCAGTTCTTC,CASIILPGQGSESDEQFF,few,TRBD1,TRBV27,TRBJ2-1
TGTGCCAGCAGCCCTCCCTCTGGGGTTGAGCAGTTCTTC,CASSPPSGVEQFF,-,-,TRBV7-9,TRBJ2-1
TGTGCCAGCAGTAGCCGAGGGGAGGGGCCCACTGAAGCTTTCTTT,CASSSRGEGPTEAFF,many,-,TRBV6-2/TRBV6-3,TRBJ1-1
TGTGCCAGCAGCCAAGGACAGGGAGGGTACGAGCAGTACTTC,CASSQGQGGYEQYF,-,-,TRBV7-9,TRBJ2-7
TGTGCCAGTAGTTGGGGTACACGTCAGCCCCAGCATTTT,CASSWGTRQPQHF,-,-,TRBV19,TRBJ1-5
TGTGCCAGCAGCGAATACAGAGACTCCTACGAGCAGTACTTC,CASSEYRDSYEQYF,many,-,TRBV9,TRBJ2-7
TGCGCCAGCAGCCAAGGCGGGGGGGCAACAGATACGCAGTATTTT,CASSQGGGATDTQYF,-,TRBD2,TRBV4-3,TRBJ2-3
TGTGCCAGCAGTTACCGGGACAACTACGAGCAGTACTTC,CASSYRDNYEQYF,-,-,TRBV6-2/TRBV6-3,TRBJ2-7
TGTGCCATCAGGCGTCAGGGGGTGAACACTGAAGCTTTCTTT,CAIRRQGVNTEAFF,-,TRBD1,TRBV10-3,TRBJ1-1
TGTGCCAGCTCACCGACCGCAGGGGCAGGAACTGAAGCTTTCTTT,CASSPTAGAGTEAFF,many,-,TRBV18,TRBJ1-1
TGCAGCGTTCTAGCCGGACAGACGAACACTGAAGCTTTCTTT,CSVLAGQTNTEAFF,-,-,TRBV29-1,TRBJ1-1
TGTGCCAGCAGACAGGGAGGGTTCAGCAATCAGCCCCAGCATTTT,CASRQGGFSNQPQHF,-,-,TRBV2,TRBJ1-5
TGTGCCAGTAGTCCTTGGGACGGTCTAAGTGAAGCTTTCTTT,CASSPWDGLSEAFF,many,-,TRBV19,TRBJ1-1
TGTGCCAGCAGTTACGATAGGGGCAGGCCCTATGGCTACACCTTC,CASSYDRGRPYGYTF,-,-,TRBV6-5,TRBJ1-2
TGTGCCAGTAGTATTTGGGGGGATTCACCCCTCCACTTT,CASSIWGDSPLHF,-,-,TRBV19,TRBJ1-6
TGTGCCAGCAGCATTACTAGCGGCTTTGAAGAGACCCAGTACTTC,CASSITSGFEETQYF,-,TRBD2,TRBV7-9,TRBJ2-5